This entry lists 30 T cell receptor beta chains sequenced from one sample in a study of response to subunit inactivated influenza vaccine. TCRdb reprocessed the RT-PCR reads with MiXCR, giving one entry per CDR3 protein. This table has about 190,000 distinct CDR3 sequences, approximately 14% appearing once. The sample consisted of CD8+ T cells sorted from PBMCs, taken 5 days after vaccination. The receptors here all came from a man aged 50 to 60 who received an inactivated influenza vaccine.

This clonotype has more than one count but fewer than ten. The V and J genes are TRBV24-1 and TRBJ2-1, with TRBD2 matching over 8 bases. The CDR3 has 16 amino acids. Germline loops: CDR1 KGHDR, CDR2 SFDVKD. V was clipped by 4 bases and J by 0 bases; unmatched bases: 4. CDR3 protein: CATSELAGSSYNEQFF. In nucleotides, the CDR3 is TGTGCCACCAGTGAGTTAGCGGGGAGCTCCTACAATGAGCAGTTCTTC.

J is TRBJ2-2 and V is TRBV6-5, with 11 bases that match TRBD2. Germline-derived CDR1 and CDR2 are MNHEY and SVGAGI. The CDR3 covers 18 residues. The V and J ends lost 4 bases and 1 base, in that order; junction bases with no gene match: 8. The CDR3 loop is CASSSLAGALGNTGELFF. In DNA form, the CDR3 reads TGTGCCAGCAGTTCACTAGCGGGAGCTTTGGGGAACACCGGGGAGCTGTTTTTT.

The V gene is TRBV19, the J gene TRBJ1-5; a possible D gene is TRBD1 (5 bases). Trimming left V 2 bases short and J 1 base short, with 9 bases between. In germline, CDR1 is LNHDA, CDR2 SQIVND (reference sequence). The CDR3 totals 15 residues. DNA for the CDR3: TGTGCCAGTAGTATAATAGGGGTGAGCAATCAGCCCCAGCATTTT. This encodes CASSIIGVSNQPQHF.

V and J are TRBV14 and TRBJ2-3, with 11 bases fitting TRBD2. CDR1 and CDR2 (germline): SGHDN, FVKESK. V was clipped by 4 bases and J by 6 bases; unmatched bases: 6. The CDR3 consists of 15 residues. CDR3 coding DNA: TGTGCCAGCAGCCCGACTAGCGGGGCCCCCGATACGCAGTATTTT. It translates to CASSPTSGAPDTQYF. The full variable domain, in which reference TRBV14 and TRBJ2-3 provide the parts outside the CDR3, is EAGVTQFPSHSVIEKGQTVTLRCDPISGHDNLYWYRRVMGKEIKFLLHFVKESKQDESGMPNNRFLAERTGGTYSTLKVQPAELEDSGVYFCASSPTSGAPDTQYFGPGTRLTVL.

As DNA, the CDR3 is TGTGCCAGCAGTTTTTTTAGGGCCATAGAGACCCAGTACTTC. It encodes CASSFFRAIETQYF. The chain couples TRBV28 to TRBJ2-5; D is undetermined. V shed 3 bases and J shed 4 bases, with 12 bases lying between them. This CDR3 is built from 14 residues. In germline, CDR1 is MDHEN, CDR2 SYDVKM.

The chain carries TRBV7-9 and TRBJ2-3, with a tentative D call TRBD2 (5 bases). From germline, CDR1 is SEHNR and CDR2 FQNEAQ (reference sequence). The length of the CDR3 is 13 residues. Trimming removed 0 bases from V and 6 bases from J, with 7 bases in between. CDR3 loop: CASSLATRDTQYF. CDR3 nucleotide sequence: TGTGCCAGCAGCTTAGCTACTAGGGATACGCAGTATTTT. Variable domain in full (rest from reference TRBV7-9 and TRBJ2-3): DTGVSQNPRHKITKRGQNVTFRCDPISEHNRLYWYRQTLGQGPEFLTYFQNEAQLEKSRLLSDRFSAERPKGSFSTLEIQRTEQGDSAMYLCASSLATRDTQYFGPGTRLTVL.

This clonotype was seen only a few times. The chain couples TRBV29-1 to TRBJ2-7, with a possible D match to TRBD1 (7 bases). There are 14 residues in the CDR3. The V gene lost 0 bases and the J gene lost 5 bases, with 14 bases spanning the gap. CDR1 is SQVTM, CDR2 ANQGSEA, per germline. The CDR3 spells CSVEDQQGRHEQYF. CDR3 DNA: TGCAGCGTTGAAGATCAACAGGGGAGGCACGAGCAGTACTTC.

Many counts were recorded for this clonotype. The V gene is TRBV29-1, the J gene TRBJ2-7, with 7 positions matching TRBD1. V gave up 8 bases and J gave up 7 bases; unmatched junction bases: 14. CDR3 length: 13 amino acids. The V gene's germline CDR1 is SQVTM and CDR2 ANQGSEA. The CDR3 sequence: CSYRGSALGEQYF. In nucleotides, the CDR3 is TGCAGCTACAGGGGCTCGGCTTTGGGGGAGCAGTACTTC.

This clonotype was counted between two and nine times. This sequence joins TRBV28 and TRBJ2-3; 14 bases are a match to TRBD2. Per germline, CDR1 MDHEN and CDR2 SYDVKM. The CDR3 loop spans 15 amino acids. V lost 5 bases to trimming and J lost 4 bases; unmatched junction nucleotides: 2. The CDR3 nucleotides read TGTGCCAGCAGTCCGACTAGCGGGAGGGCAGATACGCAGTATTTT. Protein: CASSPTSGRADTQYF.

This rearrangement joins TRBV6-2 or TRBV6-3 to TRBJ1-1; D might be TRBD1 (5 bases). Deletions cut 4 bases from V and 3 bases from J, with 12 bases between. This CDR3 comprises 14 residues. The germline CDR1 and CDR2 sequences are MNHEY and SVGEGT. Here the CDR3 DNA reads TGTGCCAGCAGTTCTAACGGGGGGTACACTGAAGCTTTCTTT. Its protein product is CASSSNGGYTEAFF.

This clonotype was seen a handful of times. The V call is TRBV7-2, the J call TRBJ2-5; tentatively, D is TRBD2 (5 bases). This CDR3 region has 14 residues. CDR1 SGHTA and CDR2 FQGNSA come from the germline V gene. The germline V and J ends were trimmed by 5 bases and 4 bases, with 14 bases remaining between them. The CDR3 bases are TGTGCCAGCAGCCCACTGGCGGGCACAGAGACCCAGTACTTC. Encoded protein: CASSPLAGTETQYF.

The rearrangement links TRBV12-3 or TRBV12-4 to TRBJ1-5; D ambiguous. The CDR3 is made up of 14 amino acids. Trimming took 7 bases from V and 1 from J, leaving 11 bases between them. CDR3 in DNA: TGTGCCAGCACCCTGAGCAGGAGCAATCAGCCCCAGCATTTT. As protein: CASTLSRSNQPQHF.

This clonotype was observed a single time. The chain employs TRBV21-1 and TRBJ2-3; the table's D call, TRBD2, was not checked against the DNA. TRBV21-1 is classified as a pseudogene. CDR3 length: 15 amino acids. The CDR3 DNA follows: TGTGCCAGCAGCAAACGGCAGCGGGAGAGAGATACGCAGTATTTT. This gives the protein CASSKRQRERDTQYF.

The rearrangement joins TRBV6-2 or TRBV6-3 to TRBJ1-1, with D perhaps matching TRBD1 (5 bases). V lost 4 bases, J lost 4 bases, and 10 bases lay in between. The CDR3 has 13 amino acids. CDR1 MNHEY and CDR2 SVGEGT come from the germline V gene. CDR3 residues: CASSWGVGTEAFF. In DNA form, the CDR3 reads TGTGCCAGCAGTTGGGGGGTAGGCACTGAAGCTTTCTTT.

This chain uses TRBV15 with TRBJ1-4; TRBD1 aligns across 7 bases. CDR1 is LNHNV, CDR2 YYDKDF, per germline (reference sequence). This CDR3 has 16 residues. With V trimmed by 2 bases and J by 0 bases, 3 bases remained unmatched. Here the CDR3 DNA reads TGTGCCACCAGCAGAACTACAGGGGCAACTAATGAAAAACTGTTTTTT. Protein sequence: CATSRTTGATNEKLFF.

The chain is built from TRBV9 and TRBJ2-7, with D tentatively TRBD2 (5 bases). The CDR3 extends over 15 amino acids. V lost 4 bases to trimming and J lost 2 bases, with 16 bases between them. Germline lookup yields CDR1 SGDLS and CDR2 YYNGEE. CDR3 sequence reads: CASSPRGLGTYEQYF. The CDR3 nucleotides read TGTGCCAGCAGCCCTCGAGGACTGGGGACCTACGAGCAGTACTTC.

This clonotype was detected a few times. The genes are TRBV6-2 or TRBV6-3 and TRBJ2-6; maybe TRBD1 (5 bases). Germline V gene lookup returns CDR1 MNHEY and CDR2 SVGEGT. Trimming left V 0 bases short and J 2 bases short, with 14 bases between. The CDR3 spans 18 residues. The CDR3 DNA is TGTGCCAGCAGTTACTCACCCAGGGAAGAAGCTGGGGCCAACGTCCTGACTTTC. This translates into CASSYSPREEAGANVLTF.

Ten or more counts support this clonotype. J is TRBJ2-7 and V is TRBV21-1. TRBV21-1 is flagged as a pseudogene. This CDR3 has 18 amino acids. The CDR3 loop is CASSKSPQLVQGPYEQYF. In DNA form, the CDR3 reads TGTGCCAGCAGCAAATCGCCACAATTGGTACAGGGCCCCTACGAGCAGTACTTC.

This clonotype showed up just a few times. This sequence joins TRBV18 and TRBJ2-5; D is ambiguous. This CDR3 region has 15 residues. The V end lost 1 base, the J end lost 5 bases, and 14 bases lay between the germline ends. Germline loops: CDR1 KGHSH, CDR2 LQKENI. CDR3 DNA sequence: TGTGCCAGCTCACCACGGAATCCTCAAGTGGAGACCCAGTACTTC. Translation gives CASSPRNPQVETQYF.

This clonotype was picked up a small number of times. The rearrangement joins TRBV2 to TRBJ2-7, with 9 bases fitting TRBD1. There are 14 residues in the CDR3. V shed 7 bases and J 5 bases; nucleotides not matched to a gene: 9. CDR1 and CDR2 (germline): SNHLY, FYNNEI. CDR3 bases: TGTGCCAGCAAGGAGGACAGGGGAGGACACGAGCAGTACTTC. It translates to CASKEDRGGHEQYF.

This clonotype showed up many times. The gene calls are TRBV5-1 and TRBJ2-7, with 7 bases matching TRBD1. This CDR3 region has 14 residues. Unmatched junction bases numbered 5, after V lost 4 bases and J lost 1 base. The germline V gene has CDR1 SGHRS and CDR2 YFSETQ. DNA for the CDR3: TGCGCCAGCAGCCCCACAGGGGTGTCCTACGAGCAGTACTTC. It specifies CASSPTGVSYEQYF.

V and J are TRBV4-1 and TRBJ2-7; tentative D call: TRBD2 (5 bases). Looked up from germline, CDR1 is MGHRA and CDR2 is YSYEKL. Between the trimmed V and J ends, which lost 1 base and 4 bases, there was a span of 17 bases. CDR3 length equals 16 residues. The CDR3 nucleotides read TGCGCCAGCAGCCAAGTTTTCGGGGTAGACTTTTACGAGCAGTACTTC. It specifies CASSQVFGVDFYEQYF.

This clonotype was picked up a small number of times. The CDR3 DNA follows: TGCGCCAGCAGCTCGGACAGGGAGGGGACAGATACGCAGTATTTT. Amino acid sequence: CASSSDREGTDTQYF. This chain joins TRBV5-1 and TRBJ2-3, with a tentative D call TRBD1 (8 bases). The V and J ends lost 3 bases and 3 bases respectively, with 14 bases between them. The germline V gene encodes CDR1 SGHRS and CDR2 YFSETQ. The CDR3 runs 15 residues.

This clonotype was seen a few times. The chain uses TRBV2 and TRBJ1-5, with 9 bases lining up with TRBD1. CDR3 length: 14 amino acids. Trimming took 7 bases from V and 1 from J; bases not matched to a gene: 2. Germline V CDR1 and CDR2: SNHLY, FYNNEI. The CDR3 reads CASIGQGSNQPQHF. The CDR3 nucleotides read TGTGCCAGCATAGGACAGGGGAGCAATCAGCCCCAGCATTTT.

This clonotype showed up just a few times. The gene calls are TRBV4-3 and TRBJ1-4, with 7 positions matching TRBD1. Germline V gene data show CDR1 as LGHNA and CDR2 as YSLEER. The V and J ends lost 2 bases and 5 bases, in that order; junction bases with no gene match: 5. This CDR3 spans 15 amino acids. Written as DNA, the CDR3 is TGCGCCAGCAGCCAAACGAGGGGGCTGAATGAAAAACTGTTTTTT. This sequence encodes CASSQTRGLNEKLFF.

In this sample, this clonotype turned up a few times. This CDR3 reads CASNQGTSGGDQETQYF. The CDR3 region has the DNA TGTGCCAGCAACCAAGGGACTAGCGGGGGGGATCAAGAGACCCAGTACTTC. This sequence joins TRBV6-1 and TRBJ2-5, with 16 bases aligning to TRBD2. Trimming removed 7 bases from V and 2 bases from J; junction bases left unmatched: 7. The germline V gene has CDR1 MNHNS and CDR2 SASEGT. The CDR3 has 17 residues.

J is TRBJ1-1 and V is TRBV25-1, with 9 positions matching TRBD1. Trimming at V came to 8 bases and at J to 3 bases, leaving 22 bases not matched to a gene. Germline V gene lookup returns CDR1 MGHDK and CDR2 SYGVNS. The CDR3 is 19 amino acids. This CDR3 reads CASPAPNRDREVLYTEAFF. In DNA, the CDR3 is TGTGCCAGCCCGGCCCCCAACCGGGACAGGGAAGTTTTGTACACTGAAGCTTTCTTT.

This clonotype was detected only a few times. V gene TRBV4-3 combines with J gene TRBJ2-2; D gene uncertain. Trimming took 4 bases from V and 6 from J, leaving 12 bases between them. Germline values: CDR1 LGHNA, CDR2 YSLEER. This CDR3 comprises 14 residues. The CDR3, as DNA: TGCGCCAGCAGCCCCCACCTTCCGGCCGGGGAGCTGTTTTTT. Amino acid sequence: CASSPHLPAGELFF.

The gene calls are TRBV5-1 and TRBJ2-7, with 11 nucleotides matching TRBD2. Germline CDR1 SGHRS, CDR2 YFSETQ. The CDR3 sequence is 19 residues long. The trim removed 4 bases at V and 3 bases at J, leaving 18 bases unmatched. CDR3 DNA: TGCGCCAGCAGCCCCCTACTAGCGGGGGACAAACCCTGGGGCTACGAGCAGTACTTC. Encoded protein: CASSPLLAGDKPWGYEQYF.

Ten or more counts support this clonotype. This rearrangement joins TRBV7-3 to TRBJ2-3, with 10 bases identical to TRBD2. V shed 5 bases, J shed 4 bases, and the junction held 6 bases outside the gene matches. CDR1 is SGHTA and CDR2 is FQGTGA in the germline V gene. There are 15 residues in the CDR3. In DNA form, the CDR3 reads TGTGCCAGCAGCAAAGCGGGAGGGTACGCAGATACGCAGTATTTT. It specifies CASSKAGGYADTQYF.